These T cell receptor beta chains were read from a single sample in a study of beta chain features in type 1 diabetes. The data were produced by immunoSEQ multiplex PCR, yet TCRdb's version contains in-frame clones alone and is incomplete. Of a few hundred thousand clones in the sample, about 14% were seen once. The sequenced sample consisted of naive CD4+ T cells from blood. The origin of the receptors is a man aged 25 to 45 with type 1 diabetes. Both conserved end residues are trimmed from each CDR3. Each record gives: J gene, V gene, CDR3 protein.

>TRBJ2-5|TRBV6-5
ASSYSVWGMETQY
>TRBJ2-1|TRBV15
ATSRQRLAGGHNEQF
>TRBJ2-5|TRBV4-2
ASSWSSGQETQY
>TRBJ2-1|TRBV11-3
ASSLGSDGGGLDEQF
>TRBJ1-1|TRBV27
ASRGGTEAF
>TRBJ2-1|TRBV27
ASKTSGGYNEQF
>TRBJ1-5|TRBV2
ASSEQGNQPQH
>TRBJ2-2|TRBV5-1
ASSILAGEIGGELF
>TRBJ1-2|TRBV7-2
ASSFNSGHPLYGYT
>TRBJ2-1|TRBV7-7
ASSPLGGAGNEQF
>TRBJ2-1|TRBV10-3
AISPTSGQVNEQF
>TRBJ2-7|TRBV7-9
ASSLASGVPVEQY
>TRBJ2-3|TRBV4-1
ASSQAPGTDTQY
>TRBJ2-7|TRBV9
ASSVEAGGFYEQY
>TRBJ2-5|TRBV5-4
ASTRDRIQETQY
>TRBJ1-1|TRBV25-1
ASSALTGAF
>TRBJ1-1|TRBV12-5
ASQGGLGTEAF
>TRBJ1-2|TRBV6-1
ASSEGDYGYT
>TRBJ2-7|TRBV2
ASRETSGGHEQY
>TRBJ2-5|TRBV23-1
ASSRGEFQETQY
>TRBJ2-1|TRBV18
ASSPLSGNSYNEQF
>TRBJ2-3|TRBV29-1
SVERRAGTDTQY
>TRBJ2-7|TRBV18
ASSPGRGQVYEQY